This TCR beta chain emerged from a study of OX40 agonist ivuxolimab in advanced cancers. Study details: Dose-escalation patients' cancers were hepatocellular carcinoma, melanoma, renal cell or head and neck cancer. Findings of the study overall: CD8+ T cells were the subset that, on average, had more expanded clones than CD4+. Clonal expansion by week 6 occurred in CD4+ and CD8+ blood T cells (at 0.1 to 3.0 mg/kg).

As for this clone: What it binds is unknown.

Some clones are missing from TCRdb's copy, which holds only in-frame ones; the method was immunoSEQ multiplex PCR. The sample carries about 89,000 clones, about 86% recorded once. Germline lookup yields CDR1 LGHNA and CDR2 YNFKEQ. Trimming took off 0 bases at V and 5 bases at J, with 11 bases between the two ends. The CDR3 has 14 amino acids. The sequencing here drew on CD4+ or CD8+ T cells sorted from blood, taken in a trial of the OX40 agonist ivuxolimab. This clonotype originated in an adult with an advanced solid tumor such as melanoma, head and neck, liver or kidney cancer. This sequence joins TRBV4-2 and TRBJ2-7, with D possibly being TRBD2 (5 bases). The CDR3 DNA reads TGTGCCAGCAGCCAAGATTTAGAGCGGAACGAGCAGTACTTC. Its translation is CASSQDLERNEQYF.